The source of this TCR beta chain is a study of shared clonotypes between healthy human individuals (dated by TCRdb to the early 2020s). In the study overall: The cohort included three men and a couple of women between 18 and 49 years of age. The study deeply sequenced blood TCR repertoires of five healthy adults to estimate repertoire size and the extent of clonotype sharing between individuals. To increase sequencing depth and limit assay-specific biases, different laboratories used diverse techniques to prepare libraries and sequence TCR repertoires. Per donor, leukapheresis produced somewhere between about 0.85 and 8.9 billion PBMCs. What the study reported, not specific to this receptor: Sampling was restricted to blood, and TCR repertoires in tissues likely differ from the TCR repertoires found in blood. Based on pairwise subsampling, the degree of clonotype sharing among donors was expected to be affected by sequencing depth. The small number of donors limited the genetic and exposure-history diversity represented.

Concerning this clone itself: Its cognate antigen has yet to be identified. The sample holds no much larger clone one base away, and base qualities are not on file.

TCR CDR3 regions were amplified from genomic DNA by multiplex PCR using the deep immunoSEQ assay. Extracted genomic DNA from each cell subset was spread evenly across all wells of several immunoSEQ 96-well plates, with each plate serving as a replicate. For unsorted PBMC, each replicate PCR was loaded with approximately 300 ng genomic DNA, equivalent to 30,000 or so T cell genomes. Unsorted PBMC genomic DNA was sequenced across ten immunoSEQ deep assay plates. The purified libraries were quantified using a Qubit 3.0 fluorometer, sized with a Bioanalyzer 2100, and then quantified again using the KAPA Library Quantification kit. A separate single-read 150-cycle Illumina NextSeq 550 flow cell was used to sequence each immunoSEQ 96-well plate. From the authors' description of their analysis: Because the immunoSEQ output included only junctional sequences and no quality scores, the filtering could not be the same as the filtering used for full-length reads. Sequences were annotated with PyIR, a Python wrapper for IgBLAST v1.9, using IMGT germline references to assign V/J genes and CDR3. Reads were removed for weak V/J assignments (E-value above 1e-6), missing CDR3, stop codons, out-of-frame junctions, or ambiguous translated residues. V3J clonotypes were defined as sequences sharing the same inferred V gene, J gene, and CDR3 amino acid sequence. Percentage overlap between repertoires was computed as shared unique clonotypes divided by the size of the smaller repertoire. Repertoire richness was assessed with RTK rarefaction, the Chao1 estimator, and Recon v2.1 estimates of unobserved clonotypes. Entries here come from immuneACCESS through TCRdb and include only in-frame sequences with V and J called. Some clones fail to appear in such tables; in the studies checked, an unresolved V gene covers under half of the shortfall, and the cause of the remainder is unknown. V and J calls and clone size come straight from that table; D and trimming were deduced from the DNA. This sample comprises approximately 500,000 clones, approximately 79% of them detected only once. The ten largest clones represent roughly an eighth of the sample.

Relative to germline, V is 7 bases shorter and J is 6 bases shorter, with 13 bases between their ends. The CDR3, from cysteine to phenylalanine, totals 13 residues. Left in the record is the CDR3 DNA by itself, 39 bases read in frame from the first base. The germline V gene sets CDR1 to MDHEN and CDR2 to SYDVKM. Donors were healthy HIV-negative adults with no recently reported acute infections or vaccinations. All donors were Caucasian adults living in Nashville, Tennessee, USA. For unsorted samples, 84 million or so PBMCs were counted, and genomic DNA was extracted using the QIAamp DNA Blood Mini kit. After blood collection by leukapheresis, PBMCs were isolated using Ficoll-Histopaque density gradient centrifugation and then cryopreserved in the vapor phase of liquid nitrogen.

Sequenced sample: PBMCs. The chain couples TRBV28 to TRBJ2-1, with an unclear D gene assignment. This receptor was taken from a woman in her thirties or forties in good health. Some clones in this sample may be carry-over from other donors' samples. The nucleotides read TGTGCCAGCAAGGTTGGGCAGACCAATGAGCAGTTCTTC. It is translated as CASKVGQTNEQFF.